A selection of T cell receptor beta chains follows, all from one sample in a study of siplizumab effects on memory and regulatory T cells. The method was immunoSEQ multiplex PCR; TCRdb's version includes in-frame clones alone and lacks a portion of them. The profile covers around 100,000 clones, with about 90% appearing a single time and 0.55% to 0.85% taken by the ten largest. The sequenced sample consisted of Tregs sorted from blood. These receptor sequences come from a human donor in good health. Both conserved end residues are part of each CDR3. The D gene is left open where the match is weak. Where a row states a size, it is once, few, many or the class of an expanded clone; other rows omit it.

D	J	V	size	CDR3	DNA
.	TRBJ1-1	TRBV11-2	.	CASSFAGTGRAFF	TGTGCCAGCAGCTTCGCCGGGACCGGGAGAGCTTTCTTT
.	TRBJ2-6	TRBV7-9	once	CASSLAGLGANVLTF	TGTGCCAGCAGCTTAGCGGGGCTTGGGGCCAACGTCCTGACTTTC
.	TRBJ2-1	TRBV11-2	.	CASSLVSSYNEQFF	TGTGCCAGCAGCTTAGTCAGCTCCTACAATGAGCAGTTCTTC
TRBD1	TRBJ2-7	TRBV27	.	CASRQAGTVPYEQYF	TGTGCCAGCAGGCAAGCTGGGACAGTTCCCTACGAGCAGTACTTC
TRBD2	TRBJ2-7	TRBV19	.	CASSTGTSGRADEQYF	TGTGCCAGTAGTACCGGGACTAGCGGGAGGGCCGACGAGCAGTACTTC
TRBD1	TRBJ2-5	TRBV7-9	.	CASSPRTGAETQYF	TGTGCCAGCAGCCCAAGGACAGGGGCCGAGACCCAGTACTTC
.	TRBJ2-1	TRBV19	.	CASRPRGPAEQFF	TGTGCCAGTAGGCCCCGGGGTCCAGCCGAGCAGTTCTTC
.	TRBJ2-7	TRBV11-2	.	CASSLERTRYEQYF	TGTGCCAGCAGCTTAGAGCGGACGCGGTACGAGCAGTACTTC
TRBD1	TRBJ2-1	TRBV5-1	few	CASSADSRGNEQFF	TGCGCCAGCAGCGCCGACTCCAGGGGGAATGAGCAGTTCTTC
.	TRBJ2-3	TRBV10-1	.	CASSRDYTDTQYF	TGCGCCAGCAGTCGGGATTACACAGATACGCAGTATTTT
.	TRBJ2-7	TRBV5-6	.	CASSLYFTGRYEQYF	TGTGCCAGCAGCTTGTATTTTACAGGGCGATACGAGCAGTACTTC
.	TRBJ1-2	TRBV9	few	CASSVDSSYGYTF	TGTGCCAGCAGCGTAGACTCCAGCTATGGCTACACCTTC
TRBD1	TRBJ1-5	TRBV28	once	CASTRQGAHQPQHF	TGTGCCAGCACCCGACAGGGGGCACATCAGCCCCAGCATTTT